The T cell receptor (beta chain) described here comes from a study of molecular identifiers for immune sequencing clone quantification. General study results and limits: Highly expanded clone sizes could be underestimated by identical TCR molecules sharing a barcode. Whereas clones above 20 RNA copies held under 1% of naive-cell molecules, they held over 97% of effector molecules.

The table lists this clonotype with many counts. Its antigen is unknown. Preparation of the bulk TCR libraries relied on previously described methods and listed TCR primers. In TCRdb, the PCR reads were re-called with MiXCR into one record per CDR3 protein. The data hold around 54,000 distinct CDR3 sequences, with 20% to 25% observed a single time. Researchers sorted naive CD8 T cells as cells that were CD8+CD4-CCR7+CD45RA+. CDR3 length: 12 amino acids. Germline CDR1 reads SGHNT; CDR2 reads YYREEE (reference sequence). V lost 3 bases to trimming and J lost 2 bases, with 6 bases between them. The material sequenced was naive CD8+ T cells from blood, with Jurkat cell RNA spiked in. Subset in this sample: FACS-sorted CD8+CD4-CCR7+CD45RA+ naive T cells. The origin of this receptor is a human donor in good health. Some libraries in this study had Jurkat cell RNA spiked in. J is TRBJ2-7 and V is TRBV5-4, with D possibly matching TRBD2 (6 bases). The CDR3 protein is CASSSGAYEQYF. The CDR3 coding sequence is TGTGCCAGCAGCTCGGGAGCCTACGAGCAGTACTTC.